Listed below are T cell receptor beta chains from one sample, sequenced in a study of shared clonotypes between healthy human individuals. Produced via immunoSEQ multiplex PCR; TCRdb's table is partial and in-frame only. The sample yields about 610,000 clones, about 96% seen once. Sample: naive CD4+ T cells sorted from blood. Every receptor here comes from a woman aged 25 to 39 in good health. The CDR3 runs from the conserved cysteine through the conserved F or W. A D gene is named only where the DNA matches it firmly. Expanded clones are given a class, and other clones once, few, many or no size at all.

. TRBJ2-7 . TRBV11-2 TGTGCCAGCAGCTTTGGGGGGCTAGCCTACGAGCAGTACTTC CASSFGGLAYEQYF
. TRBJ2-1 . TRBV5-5 TGTGCCAGCAGGCTATCCGTCGATCTTTCCTACAATGAGCAGTTCTTC CASRLSVDLSYNEQFF
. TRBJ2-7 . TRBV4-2 TGTGCCAGCAGCCAAGCCGGACGAGGAAGCGAGCAGTACTTC CASSQAGRGSEQYF
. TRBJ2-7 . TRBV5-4 TGTGCCAGCAGCCGAGCCAGGGACTTCCTGGGCGAGCAGTACTTC CASSRARDFLGEQYF
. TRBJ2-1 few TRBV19 TGTGCCAGTAGAGGACAGTTGGGCAATGAGCAGTTCTTC CASRGQLGNEQFF
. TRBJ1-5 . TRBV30 TGTGCCTGGAGCCTTAATAGCAATCAGCCCCAGCATTTT CAWSLNSNQPQHF
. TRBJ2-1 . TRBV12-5 TGTGCTAGTGGCCTCCTCGACCAGAGTGAGCAGTTCTTC CASGLLDQSEQFF
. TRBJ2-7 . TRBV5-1 TGCGCCAGCAGCTTGGCACGGCGGGGTCCCTACGAGCAGTACTTC CASSLARRGPYEQYF
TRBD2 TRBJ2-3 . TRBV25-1 TGTGCCAGCAGTGCAGGGACTAGCGGCACAGATACGCAGTATTTT CASSAGTSGTDTQYF
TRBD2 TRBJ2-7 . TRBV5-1 TGCGCCAGCAGCTTGCGGCTTGGGACTAGACCTCCCGAGCAGTACTTC CASSLRLGTRPPEQYF
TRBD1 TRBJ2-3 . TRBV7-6 TGTGCCAGCAGCTACGGGACAGGGGGACCCCCCGCAGATACGCAGTATTTT CASSYGTGGPPADTQYF
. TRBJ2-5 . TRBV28 TGTGCCAGCAGCTCTGACGCGGGGCAGTACTTC CASSSDAGQYF
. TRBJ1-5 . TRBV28 TGTGCCAGCCGAAGCAATCAGCCCCAGCATTTT CASRSNQPQHF
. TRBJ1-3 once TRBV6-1 TGTGCCAGCAGTTCACTCATAGCTTCTGGAAACACCATATATTTT CASSSLIASGNTIYF
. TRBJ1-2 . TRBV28 TGTGCCAGCATGACCACAGGGAGGGAGGGGAGTGGCTACACCTTC CASMTTGREGSGYTF
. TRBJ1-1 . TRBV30 TGTGCCTGGATCAGGGTGATTGTTAGTAACACTGAAGCTTTCTTT CAWIRVIVSNTEAFF
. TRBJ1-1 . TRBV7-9 TGTGCCAGCAGCTACGCTACAACGGGTGAAGCTTTCTTT CASSYATTGEAFF